This passage covers 22 T cell receptor beta chains from one sample sequenced in a study of CD8 T cells in Susac syndrome. Reverse transcription of about 0.45 to 1 ug RNA was performed with random hexamers. TCRdb re-derived calls from the immunoSEQ multiplex PCR reads in MiXCR, one entry per CDR3 protein. Here the sample spans under 200,000 distinct CDR3 sequences, around nine tenths being singletons. The sequencing sample was made of CD4+ T cells from PBMCs. The origin of the receptors is a human donor with Susac syndrome.

This clonotype has just one count. The V and J genes are TRBV18 and TRBJ1-2; D call uncertain. Germline-derived CDR1 and CDR2 are KGHSH and LQKENI. The CDR3 covers 12 residues. The V and J ends lost 2 bases and 8 bases respectively, with 9 bases between them. The DNA for the CDR3 is TGTGCCAGCTCACCATACAGCCCCGGCTACACCTTC. Residues: CASSPYSPGYTF. The complete variable domain, with remaining parts taken from reference TRBV18 and TRBJ1-2, reads NAGVMQNPRHLVRRRGQEARLRCSPMKGHSHVYWYRQLPEEGLKFMVYLQKENIIDESGMPKERFSAEFPKEGPSILRIQQVVRGDSAAYFCASSPYSPGYTFGSGTRLTVV.

This sequence joins TRBV18 and TRBJ1-1; D might be TRBD1 (5 bases). CDR1 and CDR2 from the germline V gene are KGHSH and LQKENI. With 3 bases removed from V and 3 bases from J, the gap between germline ends came to 20 bases. There are 17 residues in the CDR3. The DNA for the CDR3 is TGTGCCAGCTCACCCCTTAAACTGGTAGGGACGGACACTGAAGCTTTCTTT. The encoded protein is CASSPLKLVGTDTEAFF. The full variable domain, completed using reference TRBV18 and TRBJ1-1, is NAGVMQNPRHLVRRRGQEARLRCSPMKGHSHVYWYRQLPEEGLKFMVYLQKENIIDESGMPKERFSAEFPKEGPSILRIQQVVRGDSAAYFCASSPLKLVGTDTEAFFGQGTRLTVV.

This clonotype was detected a few times. The V gene is TRBV5-1, the J gene TRBJ2-5; 13 bases line up with TRBD2. The CDR3 is 15 amino acids. After removal of 8 bases from V and 2 bases from J, the junction contained 6 bases not matched to a gene. CDR1 and CDR2 (germline): SGHRS, YFSETQ. CDR3 DNA sequence: TGCGCCAGTGACACGGGACTAGCGGGGCAAGAGACCCAGTACTTC. Translating it yields CASDTGLAGQETQYF.

CDR3 nucleotides: TGCAGTGCTAGAGGACAGGCCTCGAGAGATACGCAGTATTTT. Its translation is CSARGQASRDTQYF. The chain combines TRBV20-1 with TRBJ2-3; possible D gene TRBD1, 6 bases. The CDR3 spans 14 residues. CDR1 and CDR2 from the germline V gene are DFQATT and SNEGSKA (reference sequence). Trimming left V 1 base short and J 5 bases short, with 13 bases between.

The chain combines TRBV12-3 or TRBV12-4 with TRBJ1-2; TRBD1 matches at 8 bases. This CDR3 comprises 13 residues. V lost 7 bases and J lost 2; bases outside the gene matches: 3. This chain's CDR3 is CASKGQGNYGYTF. CDR3 nucleotide sequence: TGTGCCAGCAAAGGACAGGGAAACTATGGCTACACCTTC.

The chain links TRBV9 to TRBJ2-5; 13 bases are shared with TRBD2. V shed 2 bases, J shed 5 bases, and the junction held 0 bases outside the gene matches. Germline-derived CDR1 and CDR2 are SGDLS and YYNGEE. The CDR3 consists of 14 residues. This CDR3 is CASSVTSGRETQYF. CDR3 in DNA: TGTGCCAGCAGCGTGACTAGCGGGAGGGAGACCCAGTACTTC.

J is TRBJ2-5 and V is TRBV5-1; 16 nucleotides align to TRBD2. CDR3 length: 14 residues. Per germline, CDR1 SGHRS and CDR2 YFSETQ. The trim removed 4 bases at V and 10 bases at J, leaving 4 bases unmatched. The DNA for the CDR3 is TGCGCCAGCAGCGAGGGACTAGCGGGGGGGGTCCAGTACTTC. This codes for CASSEGLAGGVQYF.

The V call is TRBV5-6, the J call TRBJ2-7; D is unclear. CDR1 is SGHDT, CDR2 YYEEEE, per germline. V was shortened by 0 bases and J by 3 bases, with 10 bases between the two germline ends. The CDR3 runs 14 residues. The CDR3, as DNA: TGTGCCAGCAGCTTGGGTATGGGGATCTACGAGCAGTACTTC. Protein sequence: CASSLGMGIYEQYF. Combining the CDR3 with reference TRBV5-6 and TRBJ2-7 gives the whole variable domain DAGVTQSPTHLIKTRGQQVTLRCSPKSGHDTVSWYQQALGQGPQFIFQYYEEEERQRGNFPDRFSGHQFPNYSSELNVNALLLGDSALYLCASSLGMGIYEQYFGPGTRLTVT.

The chain uses TRBV7-3 and TRBJ2-7; D may be TRBD2 (7 bases). V lost 6 bases and J 6 bases, leaving 21 bases between the germline ends. This CDR3 comprises 15 residues. Germline CDR1 and CDR2: SGHTA and FQGTGA. The CDR3 loop reads CASSQRGGPLSEQYF. CDR3 in DNA: TGTGCCAGCAGTCAAAGGGGGGGCCCCCTTTCCGAGCAGTACTTC.

This rearrangement joins TRBV11-1 to TRBJ2-4; D is unresolved. V shed 6 bases and J shed 5 bases, with 11 bases lying between them. This CDR3 spans 13 amino acids. CDR1 and CDR2 (germline): SGHAT, FQDESV (reference sequence). DNA for the CDR3: TGTGCCAGCAGGTGGACCTCCGAAAACATTCAGTACTTC. Encoded protein: CASRWTSENIQYF.

The chain joins TRBV6-5 to TRBJ1-1, with TRBD1 identical over 7 bases. This CDR3 spans 15 amino acids. The J segment lost 1 base and the V segment lost 2 bases, leaving 4 bases of the junction unmatched. The V gene's germline CDR1 is MNHEY and CDR2 SVGAGI. In DNA form, the CDR3 reads TGTGCCAGCAGTTACGCCAGACAGGGGAACACTGAAGCTTTCTTT. Translating gives CASSYARQGNTEAFF.

V gene TRBV6-1 combines with J gene TRBJ1-1; TRBD1 matches 8 bases. The germline gives CDR1 MNHNS, CDR2 SASEGT. Losses at the gene ends were 4 bases for V and 0 bases for J; bases not matched to a gene: 7. There are 16 residues in the CDR3. The CDR3 DNA sequence: TGTGCCAGCAGTGGAACTCCAGGGGGCTTGAACACTGAAGCTTTCTTT. Translation: CASSGTPGGLNTEAFF.

The rearrangement uses TRBV20-1 and TRBJ2-2, with D possibly TRBD1 on 6 matching bases. CDR1 and CDR2 from the germline V gene are DFQATT and SNEGSKA (reference sequence). The CDR3 is made up of 21 amino acids. Trimming left V 1 base short and J 0 bases short, with 27 bases between. CDR3 in amino acids: CSARVGFGQDRYRTNTGELFF. The CDR3 bases are TGCAGTGCTAGAGTAGGTTTTGGGCAGGACAGATATCGAACGAACACCGGGGAGCTGTTTTTT.

The chain is built from TRBV20-1 and TRBJ2-7; D is undetermined. Germline CDR1 is DFQATT and CDR2 is SNEGSKA (reference sequence). CDR3 size: 13 residues. V was trimmed by 7 bases and J by 1 base, leaving 14 bases between them. CDR3 loop: CSGPRLGSYEQYF. The CDR3 nucleotides read TGCAGTGGTCCGAGGTTAGGTTCCTACGAGCAGTACTTC.

The chain employs TRBV5-1 and TRBJ2-7; 10 nucleotides line up with TRBD2. Germline V lookup: CDR1 SGHRS, CDR2 YFSETQ. V was clipped by 0 bases and J by 4 bases; unmatched bases: 7. CDR3 length equals 16 residues. The CDR3 nucleotides read TGCGCCAGCAGCTTGGCCAGGTCTAGCGGGAGTTACGAGCAGTACTTC. Amino acid sequence: CASSLARSSGSYEQYF.

V is TRBV5-1 and J is TRBJ2-3; 13 positions agree with TRBD2. Germline values: CDR1 SGHRS, CDR2 YFSETQ. J was trimmed by 5 bases and V by 4 bases; bases with no gene match: 7. This CDR3 spans 16 amino acids. The CDR3 coding sequence is TGCGCCAGCAGCACACTAGCGGGGGGGCCAGGAGATACGCAGTATTTT. Translating gives CASSTLAGGPGDTQYF.

This chain connects TRBV5-1 to TRBJ1-2; TRBD1 might be the D (5 bases). V was shortened by 0 bases and J by 3 bases, with 12 bases between the two germline ends. Per the germline V gene, CDR1 is SGHRS and CDR2 is YFSETQ. The CDR3 totals 15 residues. The CDR3 loop is CASSLDGQGDYGYTF. The CDR3 nucleotides are TGCGCCAGCAGCTTGGATGGGCAGGGCGACTATGGCTACACCTTC. Using reference TRBV5-1 and TRBJ1-2 for the parts outside the CDR3, the full variable domain is KAGVTQTPRYLIKTRGQQVTLSCSPISGHRSVSWYQQTPGQGLQFLFEYFSETQRNKGNFPGRFSGRQFSNSRSEMNVSTLELGDSALYLCASSLDGQGDYGYTFGSGTRLTVV.

The chain employs TRBV5-1 and TRBJ1-5; D not certain. Germline assignment: CDR1 SGHRS and CDR2 YFSETQ. V shed 5 bases and J shed 6 bases, with 12 bases lying between them. The CDR3 loop spans 13 amino acids. CDR3: CASSSGVGQPQHF. The DNA for the CDR3 is TGCGCCAGCAGTTCCGGGGTAGGTCAGCCCCAGCATTTT.

V and J are TRBV12-3 or TRBV12-4 and TRBJ2-7, with D tentatively TRBD2 (6 bases). Trimming cost V 6 bases and J 2 bases, with 20 bases left between them. The CDR3 is made up of 16 amino acids. CDR3 residues: CASSDPGVGGTYEQYF. The DNA for the CDR3 is TGTGCCAGCAGCGATCCCGGGGTCGGGGGAACCTACGAGCAGTACTTC.

The rearrangement links TRBV5-4 to TRBJ2-1; 11 bases match TRBD2. Trimming removed 1 base from V and 10 bases from J; junction bases left unmatched: 7. Germline values: CDR1 SGHNT, CDR2 YYREEE (reference sequence). The CDR3 runs 15 residues. CDR3 in DNA: TGTGCCAGCAGCTTGACTAGCGGGAGATCGTACGAGCAGTTCTTC. Translated: CASSLTSGRSYEQFF.

The chain combines TRBV2 with TRBJ1-5, with D unresolved. Deletions cut 4 bases from V and 0 bases from J, with 7 bases between. Germline CDR1 and CDR2: SNHLY and FYNNEI. The length of the CDR3 is 14 residues. The CDR3 bases are TGTGCCAGCAGTGCCCAGGCTAGCAATCAGCCCCAGCATTTT. Amino acids: CASSAQASNQPQHF.

The chain recombines TRBV5-4 with TRBJ2-5; the D is unclear. Trimming shortened V by 1 base and J by 2 bases, and 12 bases separated the two germline ends. CDR3 size: 15 residues. Germline V CDR1 and CDR2: SGHNT, YYREEE (reference sequence). The CDR3 DNA is TGTGCCAGCAGCTTGTTATCTCTAGGACAAGAGACCCAGTACTTC. Its protein product is CASSLLSLGQETQYF.